Listed here are 10 T cell receptor beta chains from one sample, sequenced in a study of regulatory T cells in long-lasting Graves disease (TCRdb year 2021). Library preparation used multiplex PCR. Instrument used: Illumina HiSeq 4000. To build TCR beta libraries, CDR3 regions were amplified by Arm-PCR using iRepertoire HTBI primers. The public sequencing data were trimmed at Q25 with fastp and processed into clonotypes with MiXCR by TCRdb, which kept only in-frame beta chains. Entries that share a CDR3 protein sequence are merged under the most common genes and DNA. Present in this sample are roughly 380,000 distinct CDR3 sequences, 16% of which were seen just once. Jointly, the top ten make up approximately 30% of the sample. Reading the label with the study, this specimen's time point is: newly diagnosed GD, antithyroid drugs for less than 3 months. RNA was extracted from PBMCs in TRIzol for both TCR sequencing and RNA sequencing.

A further study also used this sample, focusing on T cells in Graves' hyperthyroidism and ophthalmopathy.

Sequenced here: peripheral blood mononuclear cells (PBMCs), sampled at new diagnosis, from a patient treated with antithyroid drugs. These receptor sequences come from a middle-aged man with Graves disease. Donor details come from another sample of the same person, matched by shared clones.

There are many counts of this clonotype. The chain has TRBV20-1 and TRBJ1-2; the D gene is possibly TRBD1 (6 bases). This CDR3 contains 14 residues. Germline loops: CDR1 DFQATT, CDR2 SNEGSKA (reference sequence). The V gene lost 0 bases and the J gene lost 2 bases, with 10 bases spanning the gap. Here the CDR3 reads CSARDWTENYGYTF. CDR3 DNA sequence: TGCAGTGCTAGAGATTGGACAGAGAACTATGGCTACACCTTC.

This clonotype was observed many times. V gene TRBV5-1 combines with J gene TRBJ2-1, with 8 bases matching TRBD2. Germline-derived CDR1 and CDR2 are SGHRS and YFSETQ. With 0 bases clipped from V and 9 bases from J, the junction kept 11 bases outside the gene matches. This CDR3 is built from 16 residues. CDR3 amino acids: CASSLVLAGGVSEQFF. CDR3 sequence (DNA): TGCGCCAGCAGCTTGGTACTCGCGGGGGGAGTTAGTGAGCAGTTCTTC. Using reference TRBV5-1 and TRBJ2-1 for the parts outside the CDR3, the full variable domain is KAGVTQTPRYLIKTRGQQVTLSCSPISGHRSVSWYQQTPGQGLQFLFEYFSETQRNKGNFPGRFSGRQFSNSRSEMNVSTLELGDSALYLCASSLVLAGGVSEQFFGPGTRLTVL.

V usage is TRBV20-1 and J usage is TRBJ1-6; D gene ambiguous. V lost 7 bases and J lost 5, with 12 bases in between. Germline V lookup: CDR1 DFQATT, CDR2 SNEGSKA (reference sequence). This CDR3 region has 13 residues. Here the CDR3 DNA reads TGCAGTGTCCCGCCGGGCAATAATTCACCCCTCCACTTT. Translation: CSVPPGNNSPLHF.

This clonotype was counted at least ten times. The chain uses TRBV28 and TRBJ2-5; D ambiguous. The germline CDR1 and CDR2 sequences are MDHEN and SYDVKM. This CDR3 region has 15 residues. The V end was cut by 2 bases, the J end by 6 bases, with 16 bases between. The CDR3 DNA reads as TGTGCCAGCAGTTTAGCGACTCTCGGTCGGAAGACCCAGTACTTC. It codes for CASSLATLGRKTQYF.

The CDR3 region is CASSFPQKNIQYF. The CDR3 coding sequence is TGTGCCAGCAGTTTTCCCCAGAAAAACATTCAGTACTTC. The chain recombines TRBV28 with TRBJ2-4; no definite D call. V was trimmed by 3 bases and J by 4 bases, leaving 7 bases between them. This CDR3 region has 13 residues. CDR1 MDHEN and CDR2 SYDVKM come from the germline V gene.

This clonotype was seen ten or more times. V usage is TRBV18 and J usage is TRBJ2-3, with TRBD2 matching 8 bases. In germline, CDR1 is KGHSH, CDR2 LQKENI. V lost 2 bases and J lost 6; bases outside the gene matches: 7. CDR3 length equals 15 residues. The CDR3 region is CASSPSSAGEDTQYF. The CDR3 region has the DNA TGTGCCAGCTCACCAAGTTCAGCGGGGGAGGATACGCAGTATTTT.

The table lists this clonotype with a few counts. The chain recombines TRBV7-6 with TRBJ1-6; D unclear. The CDR3 covers 19 residues. The germline gives CDR1 SGHVS, CDR2 FNYEAQ. The V end was cut by 5 bases, the J end by 0 bases, with 20 bases between. The CDR3 DNA reads as TGTGCCAGCAGCGATTTACGACCGGATAGGAGCTCCTATAATTCACCCCTCCACTTT. It codes for CASSDLRPDRSSYNSPLHF.

The J gene is TRBJ1-1, the V gene TRBV5-1; the match to TRBD1 covers 7 bases. Unmatched junction bases numbered 6, after V lost 3 bases and J lost 4 bases. Germline V lookup: CDR1 SGHRS, CDR2 YFSETQ. The CDR3 runs to 14 residues. CDR3 nucleotides: TGCGCCAGCAGCTCCCAGGGGGGCGGCACTGAAGCTTTCTTT. Translated, it gives CASSSQGGGTEAFF.

The sample holds many counts of this clonotype. This chain joins TRBV11-2 and TRBJ2-7; unclear D gene. The CDR3 length is 12 residues. V dropped 3 bases and J dropped 4 bases, with 7 bases sitting between them. Germline assignment: CDR1 SGHAT and CDR2 FQNNGV. The CDR3 loop is CASSFTQYEQYF. CDR3 DNA sequence: TGTGCCAGCAGCTTCACTCAGTACGAGCAGTACTTC.

The genes are TRBV12-3 or TRBV12-4 and TRBJ1-5, with D possibly being TRBD1 (5 bases). This CDR3 is built from 14 residues. The V end lost 3 bases, the J end lost 4 bases, and 10 bases lay between the germline ends. CDR3 loop: CASSFGAGNQPQHF. The CDR3 DNA is TGTGCCAGCAGTTTCGGTGCAGGGAATCAGCCCCAGCATTTT.